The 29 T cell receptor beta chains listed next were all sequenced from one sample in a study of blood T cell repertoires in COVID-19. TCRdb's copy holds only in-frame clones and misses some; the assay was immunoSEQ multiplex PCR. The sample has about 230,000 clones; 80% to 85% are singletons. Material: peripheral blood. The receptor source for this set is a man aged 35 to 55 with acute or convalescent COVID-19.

The DNA of the CDR3 is TGCAGCGTTGGAACTAGCGGGAGGGCAGGGAATGAGCAGTTCTTC. It is translated as CSVGTSGRAGNEQFF. This chain connects TRBV29-1 to TRBJ2-1, with 13 bases aligning to TRBD2. V dropped 4 bases and J dropped 7; count of bases not matched to a gene: 7. This CDR3 comprises 15 residues. Germline V lookup: CDR1 SQVTM, CDR2 ANQGSEA.

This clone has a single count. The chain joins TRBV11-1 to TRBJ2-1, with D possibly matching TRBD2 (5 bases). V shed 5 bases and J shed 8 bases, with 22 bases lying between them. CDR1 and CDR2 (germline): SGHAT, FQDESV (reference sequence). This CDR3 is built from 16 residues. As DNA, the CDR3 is TGTGCCAGCAGCAAAGACGGGCGCCCCCACGGGGATGAGCAGTTCTTC. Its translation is CASSKDGRPHGDEQFF.

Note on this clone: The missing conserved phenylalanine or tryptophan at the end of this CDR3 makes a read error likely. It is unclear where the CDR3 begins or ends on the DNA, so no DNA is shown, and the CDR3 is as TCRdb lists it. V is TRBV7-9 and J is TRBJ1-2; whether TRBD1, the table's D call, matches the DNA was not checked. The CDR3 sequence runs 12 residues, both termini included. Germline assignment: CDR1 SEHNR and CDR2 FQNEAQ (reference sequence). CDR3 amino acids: CASSLEGGIVGL.

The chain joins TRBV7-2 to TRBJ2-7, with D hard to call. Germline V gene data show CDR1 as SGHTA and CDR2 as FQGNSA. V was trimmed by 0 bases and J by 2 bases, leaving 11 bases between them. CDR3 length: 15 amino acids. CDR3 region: CASSLAGDRTYEQYF. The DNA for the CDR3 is TGTGCCAGCAGCTTAGCGGGCGACCGAACCTACGAGCAGTACTTC.

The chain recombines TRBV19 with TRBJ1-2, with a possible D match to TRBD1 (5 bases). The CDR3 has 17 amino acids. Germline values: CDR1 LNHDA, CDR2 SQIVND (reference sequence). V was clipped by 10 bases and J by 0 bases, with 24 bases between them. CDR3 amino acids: CAIGSGKSFSSNYGYTF. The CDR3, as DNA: TGTGCCATCGGGTCAGGGAAATCCTTTAGTTCTAACTATGGCTACACCTTC.

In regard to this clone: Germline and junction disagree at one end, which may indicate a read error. DNA for the CDR3: TGTGCCAGCAGCTTAAACGTCCCGGGACAGATGTCCAACGAGGAGTACTTC. Protein: CASSLNVPGQMSNEEYF. The V call is TRBV7-2, the J call TRBJ2-7, with 7 bases lining up with TRBD1. The CDR3 has 17 amino acids. CDR1 is SGHTA, CDR2 FQGNSA, per germline. The full variable domain, its missing parts supplied by reference TRBV7-2 and TRBJ2-7, is GAGVSQSPSNKVTEKGKDVELRCDPISGHTALYWYRQSLGQGLEFLIYFQGNSAPDKSGLPSDRFSAERTGGSVSTLTIQRTQQEDSAVYLCASSLNVPGQMSNEEYFGPGTRLTVT.

The CDR3 loop is CASSRSGLAGGAYEQYF. CDR3 DNA sequence: TGTGCCAGCAGCCGATCCGGACTAGCGGGAGGGGCGTACGAGCAGTACTTC. The chain links TRBV3-1 (or the pseudogene TRBV3-2) to TRBJ2-7; 15 nucleotides align to TRBD2. The V segment lost 4 bases and the J segment 4 bases; nucleotides outside the gene matches: 8. There are 17 residues in the CDR3. The V gene's germline CDR1 is LGHDT and CDR2 YNNKEL (reference sequence).

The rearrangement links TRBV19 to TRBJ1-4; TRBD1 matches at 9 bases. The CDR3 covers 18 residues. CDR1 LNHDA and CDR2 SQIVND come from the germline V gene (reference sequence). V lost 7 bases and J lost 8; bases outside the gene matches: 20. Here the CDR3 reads CASKGTGTGYSWREKLFF. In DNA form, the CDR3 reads TGTGCCAGTAAAGGGACCGGGACAGGGTATAGTTGGCGCGAAAAACTGTTTTTT.

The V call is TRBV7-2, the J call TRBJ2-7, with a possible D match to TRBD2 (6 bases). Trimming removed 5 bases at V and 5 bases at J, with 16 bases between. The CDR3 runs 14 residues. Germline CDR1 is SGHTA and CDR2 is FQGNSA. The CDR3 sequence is CASSQGLASDEQYF. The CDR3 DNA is TGTGCCAGCAGCCAGGGACTGGCCTCGGACGAGCAGTACTTC.

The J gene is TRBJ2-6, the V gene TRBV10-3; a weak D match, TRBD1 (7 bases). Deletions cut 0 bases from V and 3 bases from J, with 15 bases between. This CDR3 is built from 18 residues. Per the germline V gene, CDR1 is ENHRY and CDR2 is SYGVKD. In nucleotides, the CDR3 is TGTGCCATCAGTGAGTCCCGGCAGGGGGGAAATGGGGCCAACGTCCTGACTTTC. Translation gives CAISESRQGGNGANVLTF.

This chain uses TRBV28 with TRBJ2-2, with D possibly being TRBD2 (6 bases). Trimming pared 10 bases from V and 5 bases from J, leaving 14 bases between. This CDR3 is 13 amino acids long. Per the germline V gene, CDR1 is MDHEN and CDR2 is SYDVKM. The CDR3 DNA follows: TGTGCCACCACAGAGAGCGGGACCGGGGAGCTGTTTTTT. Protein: CATTESGTGELFF.

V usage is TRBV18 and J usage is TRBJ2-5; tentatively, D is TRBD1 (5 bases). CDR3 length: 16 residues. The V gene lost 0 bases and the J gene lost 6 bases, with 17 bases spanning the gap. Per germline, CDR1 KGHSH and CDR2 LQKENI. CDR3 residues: CASSPPENRMSKTQYF. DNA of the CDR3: TGTGCCAGCTCACCACCGGAGAACAGGATGTCAAAGACCCAGTACTTC.

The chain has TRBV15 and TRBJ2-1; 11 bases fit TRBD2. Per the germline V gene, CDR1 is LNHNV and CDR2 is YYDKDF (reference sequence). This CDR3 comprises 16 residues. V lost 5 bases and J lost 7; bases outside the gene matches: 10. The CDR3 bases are TGTGCCACCAGCGGCTCACTAGCGGGAGTGGGAAATGAGCAGTTCTTC. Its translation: CATSGSLAGVGNEQFF.

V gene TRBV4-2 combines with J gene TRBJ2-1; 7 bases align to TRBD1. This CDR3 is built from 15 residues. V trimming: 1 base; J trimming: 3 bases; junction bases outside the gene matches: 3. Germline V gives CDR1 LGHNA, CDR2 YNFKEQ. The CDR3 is CASSQGQGIYNEQFF. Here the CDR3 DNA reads TGTGCCAGCAGCCAAGGACAGGGAATCTACAATGAGCAGTTCTTC.

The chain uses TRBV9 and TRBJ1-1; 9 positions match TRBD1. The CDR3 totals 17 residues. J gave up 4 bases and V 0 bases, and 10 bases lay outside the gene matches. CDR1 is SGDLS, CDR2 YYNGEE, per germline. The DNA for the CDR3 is TGTGCCAGCAGCGTAGCGACAGGGGGTCTTATTAGCACTGAAGCTTTCTTT. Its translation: CASSVATGGLISTEAFF. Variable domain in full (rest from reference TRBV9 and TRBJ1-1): DSGVTQTPKHLITATGQRVTLRCSPRSGDLSVYWYQQSLDQGLQFLIQYYNGEERAKGNILERFSAQQFPDLHSELNLSSLELGDSALYFCASSVATGGLISTEAFFGQGTRLTVV.

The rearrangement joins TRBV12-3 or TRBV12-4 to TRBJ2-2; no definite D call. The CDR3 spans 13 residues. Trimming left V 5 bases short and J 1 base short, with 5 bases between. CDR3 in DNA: TGTGCCAGCAGTCCCAGGAACACCGGGGAGCTGTTTTTT. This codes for CASSPRNTGELFF.

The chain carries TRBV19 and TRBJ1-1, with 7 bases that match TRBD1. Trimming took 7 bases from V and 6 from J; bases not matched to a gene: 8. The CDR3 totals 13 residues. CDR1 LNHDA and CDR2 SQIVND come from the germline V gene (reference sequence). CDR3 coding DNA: TGTGCCAGTAAGAGACAGGGAAAAGCTGAAGCTTTCTTT. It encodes CASKRQGKAEAFF.

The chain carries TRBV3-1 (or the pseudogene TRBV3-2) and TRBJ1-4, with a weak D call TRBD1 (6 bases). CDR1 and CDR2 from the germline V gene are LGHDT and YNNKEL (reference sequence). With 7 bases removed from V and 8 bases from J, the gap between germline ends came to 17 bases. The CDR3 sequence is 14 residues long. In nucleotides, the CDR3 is TGTGCCAGCAAACACAGGGAGGGTGGGGAAAAACTGTTTTTT. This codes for CASKHREGGEKLFF.

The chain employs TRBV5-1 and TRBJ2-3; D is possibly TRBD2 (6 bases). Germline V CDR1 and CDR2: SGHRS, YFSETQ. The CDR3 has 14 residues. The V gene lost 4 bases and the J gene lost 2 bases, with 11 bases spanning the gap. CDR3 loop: CASSTGLPTDTQYF. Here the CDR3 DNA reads TGCGCCAGCAGCACCGGACTACCCACAGATACGCAGTATTTT.

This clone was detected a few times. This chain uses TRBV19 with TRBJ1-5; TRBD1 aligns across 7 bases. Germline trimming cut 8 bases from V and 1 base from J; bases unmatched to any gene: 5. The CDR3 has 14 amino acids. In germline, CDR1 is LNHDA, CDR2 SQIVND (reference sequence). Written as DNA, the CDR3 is TGTGCCAGTGTGGACAGGCGGAGCAATCAGCCCCAGCATTTT. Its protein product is CASVDRRSNQPQHF.

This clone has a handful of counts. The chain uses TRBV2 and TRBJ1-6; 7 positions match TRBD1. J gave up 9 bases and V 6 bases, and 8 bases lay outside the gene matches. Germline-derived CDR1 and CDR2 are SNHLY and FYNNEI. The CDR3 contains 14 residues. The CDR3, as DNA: TGTGCCAGCAGGGGCAGGACAGGCGGTTCACCCCTCCACTTT. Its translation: CASRGRTGGSPLHF.

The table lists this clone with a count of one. CDR3 coding DNA: TGCAGTGCAGAAGGGACAGATGAAGCTTTCTTT. Encoded protein: CSAEGTDEAFF. This chain connects TRBV20-1 to TRBJ1-1; 7 bases agree with TRBD1. The CDR3 is 11 residues long. The J segment lost 7 bases and the V segment lost 6 bases, leaving 5 bases of the junction unmatched. Germline lookup yields CDR1 DFQATT and CDR2 SNEGSKA (reference sequence).

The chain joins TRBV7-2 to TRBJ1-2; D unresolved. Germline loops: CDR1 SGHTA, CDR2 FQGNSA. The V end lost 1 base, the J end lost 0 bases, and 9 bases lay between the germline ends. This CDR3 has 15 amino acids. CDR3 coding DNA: TGTGCCAGCAGCTTAGTGCGGGTAGCTAACTATGGCTACACCTTC. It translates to CASSLVRVANYGYTF.

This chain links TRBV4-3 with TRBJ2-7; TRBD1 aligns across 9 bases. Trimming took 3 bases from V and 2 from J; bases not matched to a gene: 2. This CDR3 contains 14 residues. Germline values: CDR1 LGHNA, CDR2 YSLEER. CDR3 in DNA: TGCGCCAGCAGCCAGGGACAGGGAGCCTACGAGCAGTACTTC. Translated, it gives CASSQGQGAYEQYF.

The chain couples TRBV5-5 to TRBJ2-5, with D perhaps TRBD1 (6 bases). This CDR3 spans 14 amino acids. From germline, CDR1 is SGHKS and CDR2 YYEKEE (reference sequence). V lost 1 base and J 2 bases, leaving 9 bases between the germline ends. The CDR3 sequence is CASSLYGQQETQYF. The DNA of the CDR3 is TGTGCCAGCAGCTTGTACGGACAGCAAGAGACCCAGTACTTC.

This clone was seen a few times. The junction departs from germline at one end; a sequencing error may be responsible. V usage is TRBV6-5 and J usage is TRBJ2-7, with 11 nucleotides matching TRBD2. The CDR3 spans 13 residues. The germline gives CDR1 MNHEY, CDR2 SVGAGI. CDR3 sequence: CASRGRTSGSPLF. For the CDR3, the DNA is TGTGCCAGCAGGGGACGAACTAGCGGGAGTCCCCTCTTC.

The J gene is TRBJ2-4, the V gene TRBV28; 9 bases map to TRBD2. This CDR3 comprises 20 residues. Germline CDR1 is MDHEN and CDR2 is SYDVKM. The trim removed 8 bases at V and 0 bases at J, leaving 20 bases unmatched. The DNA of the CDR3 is TGTGCCAGCTTTCCTTCCGGGTTGGCGGGAGGGCCCGGAGCCAAAAACATTCAGTACTTC. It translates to CASFPSGLAGGPGAKNIQYF.

The CDR3 DNA is TGCGCCAGCAGTCCTACTAGGTCTAGTGGCTACACCTTC. Amino acid sequence: CASSPTRSSGYTF. The chain combines TRBV4-3 with TRBJ1-2, with no clear D. The V end lost 6 bases, the J end lost 7 bases, and 15 bases lay between the germline ends. The germline V gene has CDR1 LGHNA and CDR2 YSLEER. The CDR3 contains 13 residues.

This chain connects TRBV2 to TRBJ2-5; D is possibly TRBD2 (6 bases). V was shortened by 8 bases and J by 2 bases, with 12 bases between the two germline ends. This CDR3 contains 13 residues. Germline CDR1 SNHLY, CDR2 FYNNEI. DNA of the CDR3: TGTGCCAGCCGTCGGGACTTACAAGAGACCCAGTACTTC. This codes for CASRRDLQETQYF.